A single T cell receptor (beta chain) is shown here with its context. The target of this receptor is not known. No base quality information exists; no much larger clone differs at one position. The record originates from a study of blood T cell repertoires in COVID-19 (dated by TCRdb to the early 2020s). Describing the broader study: The collaborator samples originated in the United States, Italy and Spain and spanned the acute and convalescent phases of COVID-19. The prospective study material was composed of cDNA or gDNA derived from T cells, B-cell-depleted T cells, or PBMCs. The dataset comprised deeply sampled blood TCRbeta repertoires from subjects exposed to, actively infected with, or recovered from COVID-19. The repertoires were released in a freely available public database meant as a resource for research on the immune response to SARS-CoV-2. Samples came from the ongoing ImmuneRACE study (first 160 participants) plus 1,254 subjects from 6 global collaborators. Nearly every sample came with metadata listing a de-identified subject ID, COVID-19 status, age in years and sex. Where HLA class I and class II types were available, the types were taken from metadata supplied by the sample provider, not from assay-based typing. On the study overall, not on this receptor specifically: How much clinical and demographic metadata was included differed by source and by participant, and the metadata was provided uncurated.

Another Seattle source contributed samples from volunteer blood donors who had recovered from COVID-19. Each collaborating institution followed its own protocols to collect whole blood in K2EDTA tubes. For TCRbeta analysis, collaborator samples were shipped as frozen whole blood, as isolated PBMCs, or as DNA extracted from either sample type. V and J lose 2 bases and 8 bases, and a span of 12 bases separates them. From the cysteine through the phenylalanine, the CDR3 covers 14 amino acids. The kept DNA is CDR3 alone, 42 bases in frame from the first base. The germline V gene encodes CDR1 MNHEY and CDR2 SVGAGI. TCRbeta CDR3 regions were amplified from genomic DNA using the immunoSEQ Assay, a bias-controlled multiplex PCR. The study's processing was this. Nucleated cell counts per sample were estimated from amplification of reference gene primers within the assay. Sequence reads were collapsed and filtered to measure the absolute abundance of every unique TCRbeta CDR3 rearrangement. For each sample, productive Simpson clonality was calculated by taking the square root of Simpson's diversity index across productive rearrangements. TCRdb holds this immuneACCESS table with in-frame rearrangements only. Some clones are missing; in checked studies, unresolved V genes explain under half, and the rest has no known cause. V and J calls and clone size are copied from that table; D and trimming were computed from the DNA. The sample yields about 140,000 clones; 70% to 80% were counted once. The ten largest clones capture about a tenth of the sample.

This clonotype was obtained from a man aged 55 to 69 who had recovered from COVID-19. Source material: peripheral blood. The chain couples TRBV6-5 to TRBJ1-4, with no D gene named confidently. The DNA sequence is given as TGTGCCAGCAGTTACAGCGGGGTTAAGGAAAAACTGTTTTTT. Translated, it reads CASSYSGVKEKLFF.